Listed below are T cell receptor beta chains from one sample, sequenced in a study of cytomegalovirus exposure and HLA in healthy donors. Method: immunoSEQ multiplex PCR; TCRdb's copy keeps in-frame clones and lacks some. The data show 150,000 to 200,000 clones, around four fifths seen once. Sequencing was performed on PBMCs. The receptor source for this set is a young man in good health and CMV-seropositive. Each CDR3 is given with its conserved first and last residue. A D gene is named only where the DNA matches it firmly. Not all rows give a size; the values are once, few, many and, for expanded clones, a class.

once	TRBJ1-3	-	TRBV5-4	CASSTRAHSGNTIYF	TGTGCCAGCAGTACCAGGGCCCACTCTGGAAACACCATATATTTT
once	TRBJ1-1	-	TRBV20-1	CSAIKGRKAFF	TGCAGTGCTATAAAGGGGCGAAAAGCTTTCTTT
-	TRBJ2-1	TRBD2	TRBV11-2	CASSPFLSGRVPEQFF	TGTGCCAGCAGCCCCTTTTTGAGCGGGAGGGTTCCTGAGCAGTTCTTC
-	TRBJ2-1	TRBD2	TRBV5-1	CASSSGGDNEQFF	TGCGCCAGCAGCTCGGGAGGAGACAATGAGCAGTTCTTC
-	TRBJ2-7	TRBD1	TRBV5-1	CASSLVGGSSYEQYF	TGCGCCAGCAGCTTGGTAGGGGGCAGTTCCTACGAGCAGTACTTC
-	TRBJ1-5	TRBD1	TRBV7-6	CASSPGQAISVGPQHF	TGTGCCAGCAGCCCGGGACAGGCAATATCCGTCGGCCCCCAGCATTTT
-	TRBJ2-7	-	TRBV6-5	CASSSGHSSYEQYF	TGTGCCAGCAGTTCCGGCCACAGCTCCTACGAGCAGTACTTC
-	TRBJ2-2	TRBD1	TRBV9	CASSGDRQRANTGELFF	TGTGCCAGCAGCGGGGACAGACAAAGAGCGAACACCGGGGAGCTGTTTTTT
-	TRBJ1-2	-	TRBV4-3	CASSRDRGSGGYTF	TGCGCCAGCAGCCGCGATAGGGGGAGCGGTGGCTACACCTTC
-	TRBJ2-7	TRBD1	TRBV7-9	CASSPGTGGYEQYF	TGTGCCAGCAGTCCCGGGACAGGGGGGTACGAGCAGTACTTC
-	TRBJ2-1	-	TRBV27	CASSLGDSYNEQFF	TGTGCCAGCAGCCTCGGTGACTCCTACAATGAGCAGTTCTTC
-	TRBJ2-1	-	TRBV30	CAWSVGSYNEQFF	TGTGCCTGGAGTGTGGGCAGTTACAATGAGCAGTTCTTC
-	TRBJ2-2	-	TRBV11-2	CASSLERAPGWELFF	TGTGCCAGCAGCTTAGAGCGGGCCCCCGGGTGGGAGCTGTTTTTT
-	TRBJ2-7	-	TRBV7-2	CASSLAPYGYEQYF	TGTGCCAGCAGCTTAGCCCCCTACGGCTACGAGCAGTACTTC
few	TRBJ2-5	-	TRBV18	CASSPTGPRETQYF	TGTGCCAGCTCACCCACTGGGCCAAGGGAGACCCAGTACTTC
once	TRBJ2-3	-	TRBV2	CASSPGARETSTDTQYF	TGTGCCAGCAGCCCCGGCGCCAGGGAAACTAGCACAGATACGCAGTATTTT
once	TRBJ2-7	TRBD2	TRBV28	CASSFPGRVGEQYF	TGTGCCAGCAGTTTCCCAGGGAGGGTTGGGGAGCAGTACTTC
once	TRBJ2-5	TRBD1	TRBV7-2	CASSSDRDRKTQYF	TGTGCCAGCAGCTCGGACAGGGATCGGAAGACCCAGTACTTC
-	TRBJ2-5	-	TRBV7-8	CASSFTRQETQYF	TGTGCCAGCAGCTTTACGAGGCAAGAGACCCAGTACTTC
-	TRBJ2-5	TRBD2	TRBV5-1	CASSLGLAERKYF	TGCGCCAGCAGCTTAGGACTAGCGGAGCGCAAGTACTTC
-	TRBJ2-7	TRBD2	TRBV6-6	CASSPRLATSYEQYF	TGTGCCAGCAGTCCGCGACTAGCGACCTCCTACGAGCAGTACTTC
-	TRBJ2-7	-	TRBV9	CASSAILAAGEQYF	TGTGCCAGCAGCGCTATCCTCGCGGCGGGGGAGCAGTACTTC